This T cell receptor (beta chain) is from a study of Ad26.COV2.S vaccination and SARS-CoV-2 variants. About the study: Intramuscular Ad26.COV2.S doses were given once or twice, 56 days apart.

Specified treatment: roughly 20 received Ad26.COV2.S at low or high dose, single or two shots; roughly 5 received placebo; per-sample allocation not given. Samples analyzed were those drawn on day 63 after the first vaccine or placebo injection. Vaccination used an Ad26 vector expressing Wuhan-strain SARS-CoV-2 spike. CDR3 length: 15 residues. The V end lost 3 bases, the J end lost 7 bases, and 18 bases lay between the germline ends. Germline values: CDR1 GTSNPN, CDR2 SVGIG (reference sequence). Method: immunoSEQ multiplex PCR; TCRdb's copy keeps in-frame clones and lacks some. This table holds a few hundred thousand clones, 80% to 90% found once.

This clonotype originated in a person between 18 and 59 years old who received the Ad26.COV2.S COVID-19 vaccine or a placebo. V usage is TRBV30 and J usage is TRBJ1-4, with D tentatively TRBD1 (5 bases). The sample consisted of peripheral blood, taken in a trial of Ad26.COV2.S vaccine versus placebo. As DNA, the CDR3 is TGTGCCTGGAGCTCAAAGTGGGGGAAGGTTGAAAAACTGTTTTTT. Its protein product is CAWSSKWGKVEKLFF.